Included here is one T cell receptor (beta chain) sequence, with context. The data were taken from a study of blood T cell repertoires in COVID-19. The wider study: The analysed material was cDNA or gDNA that came from T cells, B-cell-depleted T cells, or PBMCs.

V was shortened by 7 bases and J by 2 bases, with 12 bases between the two germline ends. Germline V lookup: CDR1 SQVTM, CDR2 ANQGSEA. The CDR3 is 13 amino acids. Seattle cases were enrolled at active infection and followed longitudinally. Authors' data handling: Estimation of nucleated cell counts relied on the amplification of reference gene primers. Sequencing was performed with immunoSEQ multiplex PCR; in TCRdb, only in-frame clones are kept and a portion is missing. From that table come the V and J calls and clone size; the DNA was used to work out D and trimming. Among about 46,000 clones, 80% to 90% were seen once, and the ten largest hold 25% to 40%.

V is TRBV29-1 and J is TRBJ2-1; the D gene is possibly TRBD2 (6 bases). The TCR originated in a woman older than 75 with COVID-19, enrolled during active disease. The sample was peripheral blood. In DNA form, the CDR3 reads TGCAGCGGAGGCGGGGAAACCTACAATGAGCAGTTCTTC. Its translation is CSGGGETYNEQFF.